This TCR beta chain was identified in a study of vaccination and CD4 T cells after COVID-19. Whole-study context: Post-vaccine specimens were obtained a median 72 days after dose two (range 14 to 241). The stimulus for the cells was overlapping spike peptides derived from SARS-CoV-2, HCoV-NL63, HCoV-OC43 and HCoV-229E.

Cultured CD4+ T cell DNA underwent sequencing with the Oncomine TCR Beta short-read assay. MiXCR, applied by TCRdb to the PCR reads, yields one record per CDR3 protein. The sample consists of 15,000 to 20,000 distinct CDR3 sequences, around two fifths of them appearing once. The germline CDR1 and CDR2 sequences are LNHDA and SQIVND (reference sequence). CDR3 size: 18 residues. Unmatched junction bases numbered 11, after V lost 7 bases and J lost 4 bases. Treatment given: roughly 11-day PBMC culture with coronavirus spike peptide pools or control peptides (ViraFEST assay). Following expansion of antigen-specific T cells with peptide pools, ViraFEST then sequenced TCRs. Remarks on this clonotype: Its antigen is unknown.

Study-wide findings and caveats: Only after vaccination were a median 86.3% of convalescents' reactive clones seen.

The sample taken for sequencing was CD4+ T cells from blood, cultured in vitro. The V gene is TRBV19, the J gene TRBJ2-1, with TRBD2 identical over 15 bases. The clonotype comes from a human donor who had recovered from COVID-19. The CDR3 bases are TGTGCCAGTACCCCAGGACTAGCGGGAGGGAAACTATACAATGAGCAGTTCTTC. Amino acid sequence: CASTPGLAGGKLYNEQFF. Combining the CDR3 with reference TRBV19 and TRBJ2-1 gives the whole variable domain DGGITQSPKYLFRKEGQNVTLSCEQNLNHDAMYWYRQDPGQGLRLIYYSQIVNDFQKGDIAEGYSVSREKKESFPLTVTSAQKNPTAFYLCASTPGLAGGKLYNEQFFGPGTRLTVL.